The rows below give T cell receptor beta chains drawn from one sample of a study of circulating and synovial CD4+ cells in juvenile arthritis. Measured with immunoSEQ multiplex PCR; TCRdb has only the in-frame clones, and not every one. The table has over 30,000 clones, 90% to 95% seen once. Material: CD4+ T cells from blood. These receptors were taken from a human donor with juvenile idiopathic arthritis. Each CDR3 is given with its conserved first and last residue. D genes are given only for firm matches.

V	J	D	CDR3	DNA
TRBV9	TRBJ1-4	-	CASSVSWGANEKLFF	TGTGCCAGCAGCGTAAGCTGGGGGGCTAATGAAAAACTGTTTTTT
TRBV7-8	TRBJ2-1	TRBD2	CASSPDIVAGGHNEQFF	TGTGCCAGCAGCCCTGATATAGTAGCGGGGGGTCACAATGAGCAGTTCTTC
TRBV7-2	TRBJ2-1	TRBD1	CASSPWGTGGLGQFF	TGTGCCAGCAGCCCGTGGGGGACAGGGGGCTTGGGGCAGTTCTTC
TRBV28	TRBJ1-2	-	CASSLSGKGYTF	TGTGCCAGCAGTTTGTCAGGGAAGGGCTACACCTTC
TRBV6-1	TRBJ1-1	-	CASSFRGPTEAFF	TGTGCCAGCAGCTTTAGAGGGCCGACTGAAGCTTTCTTT
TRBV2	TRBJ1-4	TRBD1	CASSPGGATNEKLFF	TGTGCCAGCAGCCCAGGGGGAGCAACTAATGAAAAACTGTTTTTT
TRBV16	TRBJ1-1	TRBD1	CASSQSPGGITEAFF	TGTGCCAGCAGCCAATCGCCAGGGGGGATCACTGAAGCTTTCTTT
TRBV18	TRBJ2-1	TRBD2	CASSPPGTSGFHEQFF	TGTGCCAGCTCACCACCGGGGACTAGCGGGTTTCATGAGCAGTTCTTC
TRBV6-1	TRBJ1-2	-	CASSEERVGNGYTF	TGTGCCAGCAGTGAAGAGAGGGTTGGGAATGGCTACACCTTC
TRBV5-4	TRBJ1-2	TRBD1	CASSNNKYPGQLIYGYTF	TGTGCCAGCAGCAACAATAAATATCCGGGACAGCTTATCTATGGCTACACCTTC
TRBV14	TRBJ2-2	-	CASSPAGTGELFF	TGTGCCAGCAGTCCCGCGGGCACCGGGGAGCTGTTTTTT
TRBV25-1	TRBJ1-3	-	CASSEDSFSGNTIYF	TGTGCCAGCAGTGAGGACAGTTTCTCTGGAAACACCATATATTTT
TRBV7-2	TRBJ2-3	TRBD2	CASSFKVIAGEGAPDTQYF	TGTGCCAGCAGCTTCAAGGTGATAGCGGGAGAGGGGGCCCCAGATACGCAGTATTTT
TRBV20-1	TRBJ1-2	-	CSAPTYGYTF	TGCAGTGCTCCGACATATGGCTACACCTTC
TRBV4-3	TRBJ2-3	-	CASSPDARLGTDTQYF	TGCGCCAGCAGCCCTGACGCCAGGCTCGGCACAGATACGCAGTATTTT
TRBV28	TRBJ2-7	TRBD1	CASLGGTGTYEQYF	TGTGCCAGCCTTGGCGGGACAGGGACCTACGAGCAGTACTTC
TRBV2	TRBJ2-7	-	CASRLTLDYEQYF	TGTGCCAGCAGACTTACTCTTGACTACGAGCAGTACTTC